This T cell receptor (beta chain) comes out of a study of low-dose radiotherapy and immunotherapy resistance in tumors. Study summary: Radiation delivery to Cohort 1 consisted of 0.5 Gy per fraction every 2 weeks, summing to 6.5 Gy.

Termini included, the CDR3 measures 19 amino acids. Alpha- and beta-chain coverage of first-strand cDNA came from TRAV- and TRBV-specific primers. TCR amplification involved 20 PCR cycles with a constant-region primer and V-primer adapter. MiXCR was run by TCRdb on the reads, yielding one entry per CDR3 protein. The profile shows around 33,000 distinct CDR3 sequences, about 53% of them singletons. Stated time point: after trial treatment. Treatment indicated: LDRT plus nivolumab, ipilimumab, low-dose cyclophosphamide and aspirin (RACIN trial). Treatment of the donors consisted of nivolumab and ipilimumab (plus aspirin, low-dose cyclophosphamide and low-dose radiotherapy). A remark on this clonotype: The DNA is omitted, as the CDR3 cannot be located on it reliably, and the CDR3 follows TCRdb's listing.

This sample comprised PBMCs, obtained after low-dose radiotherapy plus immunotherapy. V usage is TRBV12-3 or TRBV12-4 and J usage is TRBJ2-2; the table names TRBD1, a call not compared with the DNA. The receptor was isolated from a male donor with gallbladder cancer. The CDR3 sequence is CASSLRGAGTGELFFFFFF.